This T cell receptor beta chain was captured in a study of shared clonotypes between healthy human individuals. Study at large: Plates per donor: three CD4 naive, three CD4 memory, two CD8 naive, one CD8 memory. Study-wide results and caveats: Sampling was confined to blood; repertoires within tissues likely differ. Across subsets, estimated richness was generally greater for naive than for memory populations.

A CD45RA+ naive subset and a CD45RA-negative memory subset were split from CD4+ cells. For this clone: The target antigen is unknown.

The CDR3 extends over 14 amino acids. V lost 1 base and J 1 base, leaving 6 bases between the germline ends. Germline CDR1 MNHEY, CDR2 SVGAGI. Only in-frame clones appear in the TCRdb table, and some are missing; sequencing was by immunoSEQ multiplex PCR. Of 2 million to 2.5 million clones detected, 95% appear once; the ten largest clones hold over 0.1%. The sequenced material came from naive CD4+ T cells sorted from blood. Subset here: CD45RA+ positively selected. The TCR comes from a man younger than 30 in good health. The chain links TRBV6-5 to TRBJ2-3; unclear D gene. The CDR3 loop is CASSYYLGTDTQYF. The CDR3 nucleotides read TGTGCCAGCAGTTACTACTTGGGCACAGATACGCAGTATTTT.